The present T cell receptor beta chain was sequenced within a study of blood T cell repertoires in COVID-19. The CDR3 length is 16 residues. Germline-derived CDR1 and CDR2 are MNHEY and SVGAGI. J gave up 0 bases and V 4 bases, and 6 bases lay outside the gene matches. Per the authors' pipeline: Counts of nucleated cells, estimated from reference gene primer amplification, were obtained. The protocol was immunoSEQ multiplex PCR, while the TCRdb copy is restricted to in-frame clones and leaves out a portion. The V and J calls and clone size were taken over from that table, and D and trimming were inferred from the DNA. The sample includes roughly 400,000 clones, about 92% seen only once; the top ten take roughly 0.66%. Each participant's cohort was designated according to participant-reported clinical history.

The sample comprised PBMCs or T cells enriched from blood (not recorded which). The chain has TRBV6-5 and TRBJ1-3, with 7 bases identical to TRBD1. This clonotype originated in a young man who had recovered from COVID-19. CDR3 protein: CASSSPGTDSGNTIYF. The CDR3 DNA reads as TGTGCCAGCAGTTCCCCCGGGACAGACTCTGGAAACACCATATATTTT.